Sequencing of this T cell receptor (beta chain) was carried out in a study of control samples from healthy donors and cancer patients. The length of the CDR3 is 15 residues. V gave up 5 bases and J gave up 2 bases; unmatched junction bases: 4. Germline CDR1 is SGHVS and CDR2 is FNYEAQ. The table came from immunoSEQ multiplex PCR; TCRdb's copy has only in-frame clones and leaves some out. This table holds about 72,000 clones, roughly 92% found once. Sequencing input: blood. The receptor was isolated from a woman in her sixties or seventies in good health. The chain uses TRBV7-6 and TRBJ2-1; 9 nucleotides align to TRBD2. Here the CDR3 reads CASSNRTSAYNEQFF. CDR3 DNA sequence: TGTGCCAGCAGCAATCGGACTAGCGCCTACAATGAGCAGTTCTTC. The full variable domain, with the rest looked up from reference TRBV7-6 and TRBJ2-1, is GAGVSQSPRYKVTKRGQDVALRCDPISGHVSLYWYRQALGQGPEFLTYFNYEAQQDKSGLPNDRFSAERPEGSISTLTIQRTEQRDSAMYRCASSNRTSAYNEQFFGPGTRLTVL.